This passage covers 3 T cell receptor beta chains from one sample sequenced in a study of persistence of HIV-infected CD4 T cells. Cells were stimulated with overlapping HIV-1 Gag 15-mer peptides. Sorting of responding CD4+ T cells relied on upregulated CD40 ligand together with CD69. These receptors are not linked to any known antigen. Sequencing used immunoSEQ version 4 in survey mode. TCRdb's table, derived via immunoSEQ multiplex PCR, lists solely in-frame clones and lacks some. The sample lists around 26,000 clones; about 74% were seen once. The sample was CD4+ T cells sorted from PBMCs after roughly 19-hour stimulation, taken from a patient who received antiretroviral therapy. These receptors were obtained from an adult man with HIV who was CMV-seropositive.

The chain recombines TRBV5-4 with TRBJ2-1, with D uncertain. The V end was cut by 2 bases, the J end by 7 bases, with 7 bases between. The CDR3 totals 12 residues. Germline V gene lookup returns CDR1 SGHNT and CDR2 YYREEE (reference sequence). This CDR3 is CASSFTRNEQFF. Written as DNA, the CDR3 is TGTGCCAGCAGCTTCACCAGGAATGAGCAGTTCTTC.

This chain uses TRBV15 with TRBJ2-3; D not resolved. CDR1 and CDR2 (germline): LNHNV, YYDKDF (reference sequence). Trimming removed 3 bases at V and 2 bases at J, with 12 bases between. The length of the CDR3 is 15 residues. CDR3 nucleotides: TGTGCCACCAGCAGCCCTTTGGTGCTCACAGATACGCAGTATTTT. Its translation: CATSSPLVLTDTQYF. The whole variable domain, remainder taken from reference TRBV15 and TRBJ2-3, is DAMVIQNPRYQVTQFGKPVTLSCSQTLNHNVMYWYQQKSSQAPKLLFHYYDKDFNNEADTPDNFQSRRPNTSFCFLDIRSPGLGDTAMYLCATSSPLVLTDTQYFGPGTRLTVL.

This rearrangement joins TRBV7-7 to TRBJ1-3; D unresolved. The CDR3 runs 13 residues. Per germline, CDR1 SSHAT and CDR2 FNYEAQ (reference sequence). Trimming pared 5 bases from V and 4 bases from J, leaving 9 bases between. Here the CDR3 DNA reads TGTGCCAGCAGCCCCCCTGCAGGAAACACCATATATTTT. It encodes CASSPPAGNTIYF. Full variable domain (outside the CDR3, taken from reference TRBV7-7 and TRBJ1-3): GAGVSQSPRYKVTKRGQDVTLRCDPISSHATLYWYQQALGQGPEFLTYFNYEAQPDKSGLPSDRFSAERPEGSISTLTIQRTEQRDSAMYRCASSPPAGNTIYFGEGSWLTVV.